Sequencing of this T cell receptor beta chain was carried out in a study of blood T cell repertoires in COVID-19. TCRdb's table, derived via immunoSEQ multiplex PCR, lists solely in-frame clones and lacks some. Among some 240,000 clones listed, 60% to 85% were seen once. V was trimmed by 8 bases and J by 5 bases, leaving 16 bases between them. The CDR3 runs 13 residues. CDR1 is LNHDA and CDR2 is SQIVND in the germline V gene (reference sequence). The source of this sequence is a woman aged 70 to 79 with acute or convalescent COVID-19. The chain links TRBV19 to TRBJ2-7, with a possible D match to TRBD1 (7 bases). The sample was peripheral blood. The CDR3, as DNA: TGTGCCAGTTCCCGGGGACAGCGGGACGAGCAGTACGTC. It is translated as CASSRGQRDEQYV.